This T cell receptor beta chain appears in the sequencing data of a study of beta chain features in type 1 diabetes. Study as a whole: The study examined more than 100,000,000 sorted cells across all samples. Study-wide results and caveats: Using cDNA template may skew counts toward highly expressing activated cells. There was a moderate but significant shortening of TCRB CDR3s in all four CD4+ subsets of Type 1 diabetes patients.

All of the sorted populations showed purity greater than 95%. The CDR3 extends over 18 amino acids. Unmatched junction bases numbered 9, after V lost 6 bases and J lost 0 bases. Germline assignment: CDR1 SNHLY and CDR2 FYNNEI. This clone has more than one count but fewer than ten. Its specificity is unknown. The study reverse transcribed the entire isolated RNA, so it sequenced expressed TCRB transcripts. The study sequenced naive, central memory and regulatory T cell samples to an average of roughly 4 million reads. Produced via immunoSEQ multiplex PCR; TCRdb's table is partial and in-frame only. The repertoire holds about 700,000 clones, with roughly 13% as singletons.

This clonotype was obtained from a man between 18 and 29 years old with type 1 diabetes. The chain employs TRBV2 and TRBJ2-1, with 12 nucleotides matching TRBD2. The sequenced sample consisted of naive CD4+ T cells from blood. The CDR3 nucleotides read TGTGCCAGCAGGCTTAGGACTAGCGGGGTGAGCTCCTACAATGAGCAGTTCTTC. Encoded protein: CASRLRTSGVSSYNEQFF.